These 2 T cell receptor beta chains came from one sample sequenced in a study of cytomegalovirus exposure and HLA in healthy donors. With 60 Vbeta and 13 Jbeta primers, the PCR was carried out. TCRdb's copy holds only in-frame clones and misses some; the assay was immunoSEQ multiplex PCR. The table includes 150,000 to 200,000 clones, around 83% detected once. The source material was PBMCs. All receptors derive from a man in his fifties in good health and CMV-seropositive.

In the case of this clone: One end of the junction is discordant with germline, which a read error may explain. The V gene is TRBV7-9, the J gene TRBJ1-6; D possibly corresponds to TRBD1 (5 bases). The length of the CDR3 is 17 residues. CDR1 and CDR2 from the germline V gene are SEHNR and FQNEAQ (reference sequence). The CDR3 DNA reads as TGTTCCAGCACCATTAACGGGGGGGGAATCTACAATTCACCCCTCCACTTT. Translated: CSSTINGGGIYNSPLHF.

V gene TRBV13 combines with J gene TRBJ2-2; perhaps TRBD1 as D (6 bases). CDR1 is PRHDT, CDR2 FYEKMQ, per germline (reference sequence). This CDR3 is built from 11 residues. V was clipped by 6 bases and J by 11 bases, with 10 bases between them. The DNA of the CDR3 is TGTGCCAGCAGGACCGGGACAGAGCTGTTTTTT. Translated, it gives CASRTGTELFF.